This T cell receptor (beta chain) was identified during a study of blood T cells in healthy people across ages. General study results and limits: Unsorted PBMCs prevented conclusive naive versus antigen-experienced comparison.

The sample providers were healthy Caucasian people from Russia, aged about 6 to 100. Isolation yielded PBMCs, at least 6 million per sample, in every case. Of note for this clonotype: Its target is unknown.

The CDR3 has 16 amino acids. J was trimmed by 2 bases and V by 7 bases; bases with no gene match: 8. A sample-barcoded 5' primer and a J-beta primer mix were used in a second PCR of roughly 7 to 11 cycles. TCRdb independently ran MiXCR on the 5' RACE reads; one entry per CDR3 protein. The sample carries some 1.5 million distinct CDR3 sequences, roughly 27% recorded once. The rearrangement uses TRBV12-3 or TRBV12-4 and TRBJ2-1, with 10 bases matching TRBD2. Material: blood. The sequence derives from a woman aged 25-40 years in good health. The DNA of the CDR3 is TGTGCCAGCATCACAACCGGGACTAGCGCCTACAATGAGCAGTTCTTC. Protein: CASITTGTSAYNEQFF.